Listed here are 9 T cell receptor beta chains from one sample, sequenced in a study of naive and memory T cell subsets. Study-level points and caveats: Especially in CD8 cells, naive repertoires contained a few larger clonotypes, possibly CD45RA-re-expressing memory cells.

For these receptors, no antigen is known. Two oligonucleotides, mixed equimolar, formed the beta constant-region primer covering TRBC1 and TRBC2. Four rounds of PCR amplified the ligated cDNA using nested alpha and beta constant-region primers plus SP2. TCRdb reprocessed the UMI-ligation and nested PCR reads with MiXCR, giving one entry per CDR3 protein. The sample gives over 80,000 distinct CDR3 sequences, about 11% of which show up once; more than 0.13% is in the top ten. The source material was naive CD4+ T cells from blood. The receptors come from a human donor in good health.

This chain uses TRBV3-1 with TRBJ2-7; no reliable D call. Germline V gene data show CDR1 as LGHDT and CDR2 as YNNKEL (reference sequence). This CDR3 comprises 13 residues. Between the trimmed V and J ends, which lost 2 bases and 5 bases, there was a span of 10 bases. This CDR3 is CASSQLTAHEQYF. CDR3 nucleotides: TGTGCCAGCAGCCAACTAACAGCCCACGAGCAGTACTTC.

This clonotype was found many times. J is TRBJ2-2 and V is TRBV7-6, with unresolved D. Trimming stripped 4 bases from V and 3 bases from J, with 3 bases between. The length of the CDR3 is 12 residues. Germline V gene sequence: CDR1 SGHVS, CDR2 FNYEAQ. This CDR3 is CASSSYTGELFF. The CDR3 region has the DNA TGTGCCAGCAGCTCCTACACCGGGGAGCTGTTTTTT. The full variable domain, its missing parts supplied by reference TRBV7-6 and TRBJ2-2, is GAGVSQSPRYKVTKRGQDVALRCDPISGHVSLYWYRQALGQGPEFLTYFNYEAQQDKSGLPNDRFSAERPEGSISTLTIQRTEQRDSAMYRCASSSYTGELFFGEGSRLTVL.

This clonotype showed up just a few times. J is TRBJ1-2 and V is TRBV12-3 or TRBV12-4, with D possibly TRBD1 on 6 matching bases. Trimming left V 3 bases short and J 4 bases short, with 9 bases between. This CDR3 is built from 13 residues. The CDR3 reads CASSLGQAYGYTF. Here the CDR3 DNA reads TGTGCCAGCAGTTTGGGACAAGCCTATGGCTACACCTTC.

The chain recombines TRBV27 with TRBJ2-1; D gene ambiguous. V lost 3 bases and J 6 bases, leaving 6 bases between the germline ends. Germline loops: CDR1 MNHEY, CDR2 SMNVEV (reference sequence). CDR3 size: 12 residues. The CDR3 here is CASSLKGNEQFF. The CDR3 DNA follows: TGTGCCAGCAGTTTGAAGGGCAATGAGCAGTTCTTC.

This clonotype was seen more than once but under ten times. The J gene is TRBJ1-3, the V gene TRBV12-3 or TRBV12-4; D ambiguous. V was cut by 5 bases and J by 0 bases, with 5 bases left in between. The CDR3 has 13 residues. The CDR3 DNA follows: TGTGCCAGCAGTCAAAACTCTGGAAACACCATATATTTT. Protein sequence: CASSQNSGNTIYF.

This clonotype was detected a few times. The chain links TRBV6-2 or TRBV6-3 to TRBJ2-1, with TRBD2 matching over 9 bases. In germline, CDR1 is MNHEY, CDR2 SVGEGT. The junction had 13 bases not matched to a gene; V was cut back by 6 bases and J by 7 bases. The CDR3 length is 16 residues. The CDR3 region is CASSTLRGGAANEQFF. As DNA, the CDR3 is TGTGCCAGCAGCACCCTTCGCGGGGGGGCCGCGAATGAGCAGTTCTTC.

The V gene is TRBV4-3, the J gene TRBJ2-3; D could derive from TRBD1 or TRBD2 (5 bases each). In germline, CDR1 is LGHNA, CDR2 YSLEER. V lost 1 base, J lost 0 bases, and 11 bases lay in between. CDR3 length: 16 amino acids. CDR3 region: CASSQGPGPSTDTQYF. CDR3 DNA: TGCGCCAGCAGCCAAGGTCCGGGGCCAAGCACAGATACGCAGTATTTT.

The rearrangement joins TRBV5-1 to TRBJ2-7; the D is unclear. CDR1 is SGHRS and CDR2 is YFSETQ in the germline V gene. Trimming pared 0 bases from V and 2 bases from J, leaving 12 bases between. This CDR3 spans 15 amino acids. DNA of the CDR3: TGCGCCAGCAGCTTGGAAAGACTGGCTGCCTACGAGCAGTACTTC. Protein: CASSLERLAAYEQYF. Complete variable domain (other parts from reference TRBV5-1 and TRBJ2-7): KAGVTQTPRYLIKTRGQQVTLSCSPISGHRSVSWYQQTPGQGLQFLFEYFSETQRNKGNFPGRFSGRQFSNSRSEMNVSTLELGDSALYLCASSLERLAAYEQYFGPGTRLTVT.

The rearrangement uses TRBV28 and TRBJ2-7; no clear D gene. The CDR3 sequence is 13 residues long. V gave up 6 bases and J gave up 2 bases, with 11 bases separating them. Germline loops: CDR1 MDHEN, CDR2 SYDVKM. CDR3: CASRAQGPYEQYF. CDR3 bases: TGTGCCAGCAGGGCACAAGGACCCTACGAGCAGTACTTC.